This is a list of T cell receptor beta chains from one sample in a study of T cells expressing NK-cell markers. TCRdb re-analyzed the 5' RACE reads; it lists each CDR3 protein once, without DNA. The table lists over 100,000 distinct CDR3 sequences. The specimen was blood T cells: a sorted CD56 or NKG2C T cell subset, CD4+ or CD8+ T cells, or bulk PBMC T cells (not recorded which). The receptors come from a woman aged 18-69 years in good health. Both conserved end residues are part of each CDR3.

v_call: TRBV15
j_call: TRBJ2-1
cdr3_aa: CATSRDRTYNEQFF

v_call: TRBV14
j_call: TRBJ2-1
cdr3_aa: CASSELAGNEQFF

v_call: TRBV9
j_call: TRBJ2-3
cdr3_aa: CASSVVGRMADTQYF

v_call: TRBV7-3
j_call: TRBJ2-2
cdr3_aa: CASSLLPGSGIGELFF

v_call: TRBV28
j_call: TRBJ2-7
cdr3_aa: CASMRRAGVERNEQYF

v_call: TRBV7-9
j_call: TRBJ1-4
cdr3_aa: CASSPPIWGASEKLFF

v_call: TRBV4-3
j_call: TRBJ1-6
cdr3_aa: CASSQDSAGTVFSPLHF

v_call: TRBV7-6
j_call: TRBJ2-1
cdr3_aa: CASSSGVEQFF

v_call: TRBV6-2/TRBV6-3
j_call: TRBJ2-3
cdr3_aa: CASSYSGTVIEAGGPDTQYF

v_call: TRBV7-2
j_call: TRBJ2-3
cdr3_aa: CASSLAGQILDTQYF

v_call: TRBV10-3
j_call: TRBJ2-3
cdr3_aa: CAISESGLAGTDTQYF

v_call: TRBV12-3/TRBV12-4
j_call: TRBJ1-5
cdr3_aa: CASSLGGLNQPQHF

v_call: TRBV5-1
j_call: TRBJ1-1
cdr3_aa: CASSSPDMADEAFF

v_call: TRBV7-2
j_call: TRBJ2-3
cdr3_aa: CASSLAVRGPSTDTQYF

v_call: TRBV11-1
j_call: TRBJ2-1
cdr3_aa: CASSSSILTSGRTHSYNEQFF

v_call: TRBV7-9
j_call: TRBJ2-7
cdr3_aa: CASSLAASSYEQYF

v_call: TRBV18
j_call: TRBJ2-3
cdr3_aa: CASSRAVYLRDTQYF

v_call: TRBV30
j_call: TRBJ1-2
cdr3_aa: CALDRVNYGYTF

v_call: TRBV10-3
j_call: TRBJ2-1
cdr3_aa: CAIMGAALNEQFF

v_call: TRBV23-1
j_call: TRBJ2-1
cdr3_aa: CASSRPPRSSYNEQFF

v_call: TRBV27
j_call: TRBJ2-7
cdr3_aa: CASSPGLAGGAYEQYF

v_call: TRBV11-2
j_call: TRBJ2-1
cdr3_aa: CASSLLAGAPFF

v_call: TRBV11-1
j_call: TRBJ1-4
cdr3_aa: CASSWRPGQGATNEKLFF

v_call: TRBV11-2
j_call: TRBJ2-1
cdr3_aa: CASSPVGGGPYNEQFF

v_call: TRBV25-1
j_call: TRBJ2-3
cdr3_aa: CASSEGRFDTQYF

v_call: TRBV12-3/TRBV12-4
j_call: TRBJ2-3
cdr3_aa: CASSQGQGGIDTQYF

v_call: TRBV4-3
j_call: TRBJ1-5
cdr3_aa: CASSQDLQTGGPNQPQHF

v_call: TRBV6-2/TRBV6-3
j_call: TRBJ2-5
cdr3_aa: CASSYFRAAEGETQYF

v_call: TRBV10-3
j_call: TRBJ1-2
cdr3_aa: CAISEFGGRGTRGYGYTF

v_call: TRBV7-9
j_call: TRBJ2-2
cdr3_aa: CASSSPGHSITGELFF

v_call: TRBV9
j_call: TRBJ2-7
cdr3_aa: CASSVASAYEQYF

v_call: TRBV9
j_call: TRBJ1-4
cdr3_aa: CASSGSGATNEKLFF

v_call: TRBV7-8
j_call: TRBJ2-3
cdr3_aa: CASSFWTSGYTDTQYF

v_call: TRBV11-2
j_call: TRBJ2-5
cdr3_aa: CASSLEGLYQETQYF

v_call: TRBV5-5
j_call: TRBJ2-2
cdr3_aa: CASSFGTFPAGELFF

v_call: TRBV19
j_call: TRBJ1-2
cdr3_aa: CASSLGLLGYTF

v_call: TRBV3-1
j_call: TRBJ2-5
cdr3_aa: CASSHLGSQETQYF

v_call: TRBV30
j_call: TRBJ1-5
cdr3_aa: CAWIPSNQPQHF

v_call: TRBV7-3
j_call: TRBJ2-3
cdr3_aa: CASSSGTYLTDTQYF

v_call: TRBV4-3
j_call: TRBJ2-3
cdr3_aa: CASSQGGATDTQYF

v_call: TRBV24-1
j_call: TRBJ2-3
cdr3_aa: CATSDLPSGRHTDTQYF